The 7 T cell receptor beta chains below all came from one sample that was sequenced in a study of Graves' ophthalmopathy and Graves' hyperthyroidism (dated by TCRdb to between 2017 and 2018). TCRdb lists the instrument as Illumina HiSeq 2000. For repertoire sequencing, the TCR beta CDR3 regions were amplified from RNA transcripts. The first round was an RT-PCR using HTBI primers with the Qiagen OneStep RT-PCR kit, and this first round was followed by a second-round multiplex PCR, then size selection and purification. TCRdb reanalyzed the raw reads on its own, using fastp at Q25 for trimming and MiXCR for clone calling, and kept in-frame beta chains. Rows with one shared CDR3 protein collapse into an entry with the most common genes and DNA. This sample holds 600,000 to 700,000 distinct CDR3 sequences; about two fifths were observed only once. The top ten hold over 2.5% of the sample. Material: peripheral blood. These receptors were taken from an adult man with Graves' ophthalmopathy.

The chain has TRBV29-1 and TRBJ2-7; perhaps TRBD1 as D (6 bases). This CDR3 region has 12 residues. CDR1 and CDR2 (germline): SQVTM, ANQGSEA. The CDR3 here is CSAWDNSYEQYF. As DNA, the CDR3 is TGCAGTGCTTGGGACAACTCCTACGAGCAGTACTTC.

This clonotype was detected many times. The genes are TRBV12-3 or TRBV12-4 and TRBJ2-7, with D possibly TRBD1 on 5 matching bases. CDR3 length: 14 residues. With 0 bases removed from V and 2 bases from J, the gap between germline ends came to 8 bases. CDR3 protein: CASSLAGHTYEQYF. CDR3 coding DNA: TGTGCCAGCAGTTTAGCCGGACATACCTACGAGCAGTACTTC.

With respect to this clonotype: At one of its ends the junction is not consistent with the germline gene, which may arise from a read error. This sequence joins TRBV7-3 and TRBJ1-2, with a weak D call TRBD1 (6 bases). Germline values: CDR1 SGHTA, CDR2 FQGTGA. This CDR3 region has 15 residues. CDR3 sequence: CASSQPGQNNYGYAF. In nucleotides, the CDR3 is TGCGCCAGCAGCCAACCGGGACAAAACAACTATGGCTACGCCTTC.

This chain uses TRBV10-3 with TRBJ2-1, with D uncertain. V shed 4 bases and J shed 6 bases, with 7 bases lying between them. The CDR3 sequence is 12 residues long. CDR1 and CDR2 from the germline V gene are ENHRY and SYGVKD. The CDR3 DNA follows: TGTGCCATCAGTGTATTGGCCAATGAGCAGTTCTTC. This gives the protein CAISVLANEQFF.

This clonotype was observed once. The chain couples TRBV24-1 to TRBJ2-7; 9 bases match TRBD1. CDR1 is KGHDR, CDR2 SFDVKD, per germline. The CDR3 is 16 amino acids. Trimming at V came to 11 bases and at J to 2 bases, leaving 15 bases not matched to a gene. This chain's CDR3 is CAISEFPGQGPYEQYF. In nucleotides, the CDR3 is TGTGCCATCAGCGAATTTCCGGGACAGGGCCCCTACGAGCAGTACTTC.

This clonotype was observed a handful of times. The V call is TRBV4-1, the J call TRBJ1-1; a possible D gene is TRBD1 (5 bases). Trimming cost V 0 bases and J 3 bases, with 17 bases left between them. CDR3 length equals 17 residues. Germline values: CDR1 MGHRA, CDR2 YSYEKL. CDR3 region: CASSQDRARTGYTEAFF. Here the CDR3 DNA reads TGCGCCAGCAGCCAAGATCGCGCCCGTACAGGATACACTGAAGCTTTCTTT.

The chain has TRBV6-6 and TRBJ2-5; D not certain. The CDR3 sequence is 15 residues long. V was pared by 5 bases and J by 7 bases, with 20 bases between. Germline loops: CDR1 MNHNY, CDR2 SVGAGI (reference sequence). CDR3 nucleotides: TGTGCCAGCAGTGAAAGTCACGCAAATACGGGGACCCAGTACTTC. Its translation: CASSESHANTGTQYF.